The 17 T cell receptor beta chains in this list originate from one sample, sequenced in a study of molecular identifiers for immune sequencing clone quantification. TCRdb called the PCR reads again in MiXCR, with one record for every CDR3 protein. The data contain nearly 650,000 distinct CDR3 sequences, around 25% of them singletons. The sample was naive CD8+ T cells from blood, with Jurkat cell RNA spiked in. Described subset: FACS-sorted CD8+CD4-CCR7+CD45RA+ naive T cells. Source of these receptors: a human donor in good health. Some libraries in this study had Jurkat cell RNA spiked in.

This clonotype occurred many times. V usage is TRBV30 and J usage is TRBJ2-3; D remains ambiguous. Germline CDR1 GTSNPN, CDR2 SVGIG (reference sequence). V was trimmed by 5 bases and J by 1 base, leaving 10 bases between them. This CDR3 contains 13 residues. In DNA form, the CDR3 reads TGTGCCTGGGGCCGGACGGGCACAGATACGCAGTATTTT. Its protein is CAWGRTGTDTQYF.

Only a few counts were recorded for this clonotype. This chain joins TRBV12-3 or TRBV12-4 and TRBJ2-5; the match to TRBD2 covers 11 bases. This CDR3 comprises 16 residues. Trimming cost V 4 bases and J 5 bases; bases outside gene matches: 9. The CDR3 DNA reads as TGTGCCAGCAGTTCAACCTTACTAGCGGGAGTGGAGACCCAGTACTTC. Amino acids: CASSSTLLAGVETQYF.

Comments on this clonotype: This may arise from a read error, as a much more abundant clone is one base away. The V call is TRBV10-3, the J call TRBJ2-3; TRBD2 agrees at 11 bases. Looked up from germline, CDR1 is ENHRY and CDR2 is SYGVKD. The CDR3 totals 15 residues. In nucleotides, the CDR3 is TGTGCCATCAGAGGAACTAGCGGGGGCACAGATAGGCAGTATTTT. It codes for CAIRGTSGGTDRQYF.

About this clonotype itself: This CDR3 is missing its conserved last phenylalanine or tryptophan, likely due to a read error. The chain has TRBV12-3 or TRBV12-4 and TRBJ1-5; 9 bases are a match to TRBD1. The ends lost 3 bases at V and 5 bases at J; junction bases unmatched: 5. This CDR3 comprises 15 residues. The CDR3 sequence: CASSFSRQGDQPQHL. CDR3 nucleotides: TGTGCCAGCAGTTTCAGTCGACAGGGGGATCAGCCCCAGCATCTT.

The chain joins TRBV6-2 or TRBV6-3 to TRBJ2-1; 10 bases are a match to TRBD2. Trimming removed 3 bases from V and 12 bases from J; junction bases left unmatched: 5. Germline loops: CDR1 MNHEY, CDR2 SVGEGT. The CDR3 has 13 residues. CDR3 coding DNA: TGTGCCAGCAGTTATAGAGCGGGAGGGGCGCAGTTCTTC. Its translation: CASSYRAGGAQFF.

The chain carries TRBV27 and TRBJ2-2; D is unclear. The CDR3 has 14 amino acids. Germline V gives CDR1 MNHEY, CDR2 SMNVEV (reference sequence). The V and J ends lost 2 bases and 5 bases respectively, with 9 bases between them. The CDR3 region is CASSLAIFTGELFF. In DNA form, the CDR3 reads TGTGCCAGCAGTTTAGCCATTTTTACCGGGGAGCTGTTTTTT.

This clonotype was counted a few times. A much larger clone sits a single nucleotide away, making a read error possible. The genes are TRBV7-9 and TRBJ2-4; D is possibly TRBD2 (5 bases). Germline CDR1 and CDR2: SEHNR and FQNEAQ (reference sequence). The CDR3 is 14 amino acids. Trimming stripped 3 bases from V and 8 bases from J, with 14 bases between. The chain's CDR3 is CASSFLRASDIQYF. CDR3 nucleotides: TGTGCCAGCAGCTTTCTGCGGGCGAGTGACATTCAGTACTTC.

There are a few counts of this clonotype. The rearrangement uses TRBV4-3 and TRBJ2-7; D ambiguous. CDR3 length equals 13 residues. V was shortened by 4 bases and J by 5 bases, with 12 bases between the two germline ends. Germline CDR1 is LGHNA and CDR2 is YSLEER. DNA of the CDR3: TGCGCCAGCAGCCGCGGTCCAGGAAACGAGCAGTACTTC. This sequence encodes CASSRGPGNEQYF.

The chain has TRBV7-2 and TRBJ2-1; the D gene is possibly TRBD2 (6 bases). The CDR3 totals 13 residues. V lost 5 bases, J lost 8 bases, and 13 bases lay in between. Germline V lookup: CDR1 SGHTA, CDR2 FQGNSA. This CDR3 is CASSRLGYDEQFF. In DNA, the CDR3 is TGTGCCAGCAGCCGACTAGGTTACGATGAGCAGTTCTTC.

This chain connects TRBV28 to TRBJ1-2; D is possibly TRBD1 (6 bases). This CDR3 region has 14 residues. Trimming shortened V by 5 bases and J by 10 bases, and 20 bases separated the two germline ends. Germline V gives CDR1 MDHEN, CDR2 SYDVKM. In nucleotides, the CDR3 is TGTGCCAGCAGTCCGGACAGCGGACCTGCAATCTACACCTTC. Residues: CASSPDSGPAIYTF.

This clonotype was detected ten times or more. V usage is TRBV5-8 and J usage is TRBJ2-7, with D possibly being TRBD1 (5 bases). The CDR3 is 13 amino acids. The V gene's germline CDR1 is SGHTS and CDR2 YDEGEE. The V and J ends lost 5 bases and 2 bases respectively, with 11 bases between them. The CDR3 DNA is TGTGCCAGCAGGTCGACGACAGCCTACGAGCAGTACTTC. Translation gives CASRSTTAYEQYF. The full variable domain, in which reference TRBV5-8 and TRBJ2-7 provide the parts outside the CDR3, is EAGVTQSPTHLIKTRGQQATLRCSPISGHTSVYWYQQALGLGLQFLLWYDEGEERNRGNFPPRFSGRQFPNYSSELNVNALELEDSALYLCASRSTTAYEQYFGPGTRLTVT.

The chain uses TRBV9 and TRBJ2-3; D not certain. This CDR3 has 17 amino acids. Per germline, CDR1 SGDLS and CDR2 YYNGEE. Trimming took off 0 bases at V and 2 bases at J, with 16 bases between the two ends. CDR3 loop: CASSVDLAAGITDTQYF. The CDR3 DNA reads TGTGCCAGCAGCGTAGACCTTGCGGCTGGGATCACAGATACGCAGTATTTT.

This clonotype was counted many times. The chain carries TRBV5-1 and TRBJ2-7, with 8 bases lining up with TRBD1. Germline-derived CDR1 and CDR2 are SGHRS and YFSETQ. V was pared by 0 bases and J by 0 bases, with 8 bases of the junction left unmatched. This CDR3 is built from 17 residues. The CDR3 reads CASSLGQGSLGSYEQYF. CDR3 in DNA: TGCGCCAGCAGCTTGGGACAGGGGTCGTTGGGCTCCTACGAGCAGTACTTC. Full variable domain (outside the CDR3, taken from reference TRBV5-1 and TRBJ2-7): KAGVTQTPRYLIKTRGQQVTLSCSPISGHRSVSWYQQTPGQGLQFLFEYFSETQRNKGNFPGRFSGRQFSNSRSEMNVSTLELGDSALYLCASSLGQGSLGSYEQYFGPGTRLTVT.

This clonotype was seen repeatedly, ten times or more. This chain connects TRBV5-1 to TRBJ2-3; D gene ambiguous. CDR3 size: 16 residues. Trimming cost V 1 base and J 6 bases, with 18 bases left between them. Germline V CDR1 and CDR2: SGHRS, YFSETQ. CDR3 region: CASSLTGDTVWDTQYF. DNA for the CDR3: TGCGCCAGCAGCTTGACTGGCGACACAGTTTGGGATACGCAGTATTTT.

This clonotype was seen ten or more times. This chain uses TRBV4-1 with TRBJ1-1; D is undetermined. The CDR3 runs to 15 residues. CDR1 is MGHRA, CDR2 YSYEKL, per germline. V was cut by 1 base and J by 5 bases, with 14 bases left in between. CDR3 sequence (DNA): TGCGCCAGCAGCCAAGCGGACCCTCGAGGGACTGAAGCTTTCTTT. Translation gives CASSQADPRGTEAFF.

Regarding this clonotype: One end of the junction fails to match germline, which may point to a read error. The CDR3: CANSLGSAAPHTDTQYF. For the CDR3, the DNA is TGTGCCAACAGCTTAGGCTCGGCAGCGCCTCACACAGATACGCAGTATTTT. The rearrangement joins TRBV7-9 to TRBJ2-3, with no clear D. Germline-derived CDR1 and CDR2 are SEHNR and FQNEAQ (reference sequence). This CDR3 has 17 amino acids.

The CDR3 region is CASTRVGETQYF. The CDR3 region has the DNA TGTGCCAGCACAAGGGTTGGGGAGACCCAGTACTTC. The gene calls are TRBV3-1 and TRBJ2-5; D unclear. Germline CDR1 LGHDT, CDR2 YNNKEL (reference sequence). CDR3 length equals 12 residues. Trimming pared 7 bases from V and 5 bases from J, leaving 11 bases between.